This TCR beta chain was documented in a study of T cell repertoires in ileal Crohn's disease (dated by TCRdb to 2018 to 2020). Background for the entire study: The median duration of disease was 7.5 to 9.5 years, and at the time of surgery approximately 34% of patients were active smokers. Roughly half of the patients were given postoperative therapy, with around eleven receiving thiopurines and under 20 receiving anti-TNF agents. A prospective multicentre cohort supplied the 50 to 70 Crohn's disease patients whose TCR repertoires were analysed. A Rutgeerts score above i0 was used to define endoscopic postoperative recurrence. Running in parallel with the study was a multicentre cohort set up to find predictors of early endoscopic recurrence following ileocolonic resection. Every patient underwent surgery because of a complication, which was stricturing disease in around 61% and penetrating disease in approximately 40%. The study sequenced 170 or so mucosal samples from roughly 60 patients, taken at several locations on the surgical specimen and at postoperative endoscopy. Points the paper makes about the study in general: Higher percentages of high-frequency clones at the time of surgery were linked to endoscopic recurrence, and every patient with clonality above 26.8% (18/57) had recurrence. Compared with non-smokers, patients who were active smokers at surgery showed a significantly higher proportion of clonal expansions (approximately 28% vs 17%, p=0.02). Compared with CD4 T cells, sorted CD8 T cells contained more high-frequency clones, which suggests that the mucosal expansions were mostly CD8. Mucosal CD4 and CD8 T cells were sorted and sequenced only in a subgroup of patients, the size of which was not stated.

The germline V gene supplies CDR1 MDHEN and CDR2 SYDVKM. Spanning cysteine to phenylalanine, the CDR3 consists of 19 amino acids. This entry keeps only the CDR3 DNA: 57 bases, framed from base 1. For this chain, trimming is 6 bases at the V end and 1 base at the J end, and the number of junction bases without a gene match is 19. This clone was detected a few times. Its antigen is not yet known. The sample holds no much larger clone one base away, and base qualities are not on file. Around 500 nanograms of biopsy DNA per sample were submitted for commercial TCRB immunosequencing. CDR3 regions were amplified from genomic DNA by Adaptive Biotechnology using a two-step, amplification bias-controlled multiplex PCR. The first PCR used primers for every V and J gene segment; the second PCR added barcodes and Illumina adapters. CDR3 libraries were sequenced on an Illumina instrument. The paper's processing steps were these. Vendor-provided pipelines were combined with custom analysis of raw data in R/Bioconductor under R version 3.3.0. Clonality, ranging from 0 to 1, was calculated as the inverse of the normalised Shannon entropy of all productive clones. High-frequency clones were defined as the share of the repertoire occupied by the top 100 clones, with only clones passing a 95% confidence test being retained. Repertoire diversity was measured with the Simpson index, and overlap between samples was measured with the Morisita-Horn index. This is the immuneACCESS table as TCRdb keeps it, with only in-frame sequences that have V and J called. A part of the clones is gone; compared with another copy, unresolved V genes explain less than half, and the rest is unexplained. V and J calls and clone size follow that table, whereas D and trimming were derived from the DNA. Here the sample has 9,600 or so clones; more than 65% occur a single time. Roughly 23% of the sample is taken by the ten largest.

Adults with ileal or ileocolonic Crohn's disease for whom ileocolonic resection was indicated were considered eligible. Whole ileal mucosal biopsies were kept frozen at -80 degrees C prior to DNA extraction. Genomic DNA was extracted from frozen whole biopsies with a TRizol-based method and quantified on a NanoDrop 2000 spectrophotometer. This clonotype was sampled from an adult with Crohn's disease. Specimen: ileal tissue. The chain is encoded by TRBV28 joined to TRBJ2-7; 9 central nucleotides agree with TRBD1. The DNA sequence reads TGTGCCAGCAGCCTGGCCCTAACCGGGACAGGGACGGTGTCCTACGAGCAGTACTTC. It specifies CASSLALTGTGTVSYEQYF.